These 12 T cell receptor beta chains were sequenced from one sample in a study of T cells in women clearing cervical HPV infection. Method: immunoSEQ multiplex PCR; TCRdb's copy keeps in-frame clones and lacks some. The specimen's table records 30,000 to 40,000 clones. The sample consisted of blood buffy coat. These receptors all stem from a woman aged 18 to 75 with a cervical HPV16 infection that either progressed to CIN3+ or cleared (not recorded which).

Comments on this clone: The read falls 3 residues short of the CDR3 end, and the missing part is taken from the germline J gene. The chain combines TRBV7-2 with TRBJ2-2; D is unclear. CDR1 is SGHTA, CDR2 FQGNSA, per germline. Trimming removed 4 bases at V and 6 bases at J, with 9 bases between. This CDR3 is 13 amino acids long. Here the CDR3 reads CASSSIWPGELFF. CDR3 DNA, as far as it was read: TGTGCCAGCAGCTCAATTTGGCCCGGGGAG. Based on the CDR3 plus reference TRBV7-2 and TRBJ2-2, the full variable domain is GAGVSQSPSNKVTEKGKDVELRCDPISGHTALYWYRQSLGQGLEFLIYFQGNSAPDKSGLPSDRFSAERTGGSVSTLTIQRTQQEDSAVYLCASSSIWPGELFFGEGSRLTVL.

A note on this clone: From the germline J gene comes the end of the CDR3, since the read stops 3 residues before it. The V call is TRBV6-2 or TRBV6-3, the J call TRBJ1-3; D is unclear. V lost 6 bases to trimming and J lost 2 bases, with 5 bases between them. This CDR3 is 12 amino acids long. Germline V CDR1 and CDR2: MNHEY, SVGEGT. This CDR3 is CASSLTGNTIYF. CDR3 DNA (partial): TGTGCCAGCAGCTTAACTGGAAACACC.

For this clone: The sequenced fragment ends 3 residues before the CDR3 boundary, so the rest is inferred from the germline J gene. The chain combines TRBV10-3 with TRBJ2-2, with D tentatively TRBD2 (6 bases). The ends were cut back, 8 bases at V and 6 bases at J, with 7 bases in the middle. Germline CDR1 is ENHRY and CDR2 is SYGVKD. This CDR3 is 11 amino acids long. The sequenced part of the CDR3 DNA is TGTGCCATCCGGGGGTCCGGGGAG. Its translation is CAIRGSGE. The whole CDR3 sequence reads CAIRGSGELFF.

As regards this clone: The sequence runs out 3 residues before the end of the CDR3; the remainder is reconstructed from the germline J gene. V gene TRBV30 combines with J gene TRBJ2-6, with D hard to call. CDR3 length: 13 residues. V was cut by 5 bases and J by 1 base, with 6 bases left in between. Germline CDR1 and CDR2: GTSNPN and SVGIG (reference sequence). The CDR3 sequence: CAWDTSGANVLTF. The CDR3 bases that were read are TGTGCCTGGGACACATCTGGGGCCAACGTC. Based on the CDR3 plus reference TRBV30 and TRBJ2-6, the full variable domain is SQTIHQWPATLVQPVGSPLSLECTVEGTSNPNLYWYRQAAGRGLQLLFYSVGIGQISSEVPQNLSASRPQDRQFILSSKKLLLSDSGFYLCAWDTSGANVLTFGAGSRLTVL.

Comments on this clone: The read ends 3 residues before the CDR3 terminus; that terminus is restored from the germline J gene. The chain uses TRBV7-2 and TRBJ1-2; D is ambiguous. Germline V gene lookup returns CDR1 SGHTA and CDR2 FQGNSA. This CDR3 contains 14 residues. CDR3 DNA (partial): TGTGCCAGCACCCTACGGGGTGGCACAGATACC. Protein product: CASTLRGGTDT. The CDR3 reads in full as CASTLRGGTDTYTF.

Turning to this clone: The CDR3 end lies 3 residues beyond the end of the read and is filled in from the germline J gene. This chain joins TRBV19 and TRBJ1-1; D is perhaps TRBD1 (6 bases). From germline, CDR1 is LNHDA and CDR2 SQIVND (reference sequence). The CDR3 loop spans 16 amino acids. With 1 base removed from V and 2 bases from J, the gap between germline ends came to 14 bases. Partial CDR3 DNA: TGTGCCAGTAGTATAGTTGGGGGCAGGGGCAACACTGAA. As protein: CASSIVGGRGNTE. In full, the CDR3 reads CASSIVGGRGNTEAFF.

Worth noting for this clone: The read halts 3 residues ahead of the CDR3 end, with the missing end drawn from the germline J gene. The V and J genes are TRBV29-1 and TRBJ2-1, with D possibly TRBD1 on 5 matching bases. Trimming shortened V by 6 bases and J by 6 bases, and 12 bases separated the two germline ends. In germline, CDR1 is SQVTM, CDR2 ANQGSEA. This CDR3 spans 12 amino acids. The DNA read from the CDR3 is TGCAGCGTCTGGCAACAGGTCAATGAG. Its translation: CSVWQQVNE. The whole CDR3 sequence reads CSVWQQVNEQFF.

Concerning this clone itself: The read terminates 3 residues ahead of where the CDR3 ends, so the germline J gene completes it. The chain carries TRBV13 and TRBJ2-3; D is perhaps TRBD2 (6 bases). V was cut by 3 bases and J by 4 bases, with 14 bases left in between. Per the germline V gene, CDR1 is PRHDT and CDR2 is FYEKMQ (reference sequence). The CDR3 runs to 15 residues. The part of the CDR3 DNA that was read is TGTGCCAGCAGCTTTAATCTCGGGGGATCAGATACG. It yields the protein CASSFNLGGSDT. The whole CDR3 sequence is CASSFNLGGSDTQYF.

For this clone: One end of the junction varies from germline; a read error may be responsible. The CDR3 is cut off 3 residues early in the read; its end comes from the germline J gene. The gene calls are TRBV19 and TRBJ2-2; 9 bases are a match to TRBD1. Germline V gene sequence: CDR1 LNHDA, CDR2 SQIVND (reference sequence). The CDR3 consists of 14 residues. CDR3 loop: CARSSGQGNEKLFF. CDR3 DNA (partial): TGTGCCAGAAGTAGTGGACAGGGGAATGAAAAG.

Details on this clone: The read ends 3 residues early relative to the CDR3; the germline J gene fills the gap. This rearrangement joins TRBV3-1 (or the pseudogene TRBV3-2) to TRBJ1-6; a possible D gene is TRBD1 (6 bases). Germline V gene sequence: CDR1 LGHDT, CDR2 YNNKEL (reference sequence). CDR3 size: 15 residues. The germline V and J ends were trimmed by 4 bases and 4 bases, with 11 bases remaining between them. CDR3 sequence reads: CASSLGQTYNSPLHF. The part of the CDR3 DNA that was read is TGTGCCAGCAGCCTGGGACAAACGTATAATTCACCC.

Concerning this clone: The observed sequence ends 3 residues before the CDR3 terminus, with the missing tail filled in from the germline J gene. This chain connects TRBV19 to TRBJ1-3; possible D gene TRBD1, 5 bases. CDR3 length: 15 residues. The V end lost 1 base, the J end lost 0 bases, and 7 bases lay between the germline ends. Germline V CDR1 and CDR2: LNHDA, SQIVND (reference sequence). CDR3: CASSIGQNSGNTIYF. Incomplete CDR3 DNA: TGTGCCAGTAGTATAGGACAGAACTCTGGAAACACC.

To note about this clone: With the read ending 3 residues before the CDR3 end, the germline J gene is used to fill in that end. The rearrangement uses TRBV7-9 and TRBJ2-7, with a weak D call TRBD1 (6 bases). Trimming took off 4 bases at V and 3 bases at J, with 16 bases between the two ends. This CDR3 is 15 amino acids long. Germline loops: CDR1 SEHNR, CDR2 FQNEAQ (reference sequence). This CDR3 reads CASSSRGIGVYEQYF. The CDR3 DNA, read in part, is TGTGCCAGCAGCTCCAGGGGTATTGGGGTCTACGAG.